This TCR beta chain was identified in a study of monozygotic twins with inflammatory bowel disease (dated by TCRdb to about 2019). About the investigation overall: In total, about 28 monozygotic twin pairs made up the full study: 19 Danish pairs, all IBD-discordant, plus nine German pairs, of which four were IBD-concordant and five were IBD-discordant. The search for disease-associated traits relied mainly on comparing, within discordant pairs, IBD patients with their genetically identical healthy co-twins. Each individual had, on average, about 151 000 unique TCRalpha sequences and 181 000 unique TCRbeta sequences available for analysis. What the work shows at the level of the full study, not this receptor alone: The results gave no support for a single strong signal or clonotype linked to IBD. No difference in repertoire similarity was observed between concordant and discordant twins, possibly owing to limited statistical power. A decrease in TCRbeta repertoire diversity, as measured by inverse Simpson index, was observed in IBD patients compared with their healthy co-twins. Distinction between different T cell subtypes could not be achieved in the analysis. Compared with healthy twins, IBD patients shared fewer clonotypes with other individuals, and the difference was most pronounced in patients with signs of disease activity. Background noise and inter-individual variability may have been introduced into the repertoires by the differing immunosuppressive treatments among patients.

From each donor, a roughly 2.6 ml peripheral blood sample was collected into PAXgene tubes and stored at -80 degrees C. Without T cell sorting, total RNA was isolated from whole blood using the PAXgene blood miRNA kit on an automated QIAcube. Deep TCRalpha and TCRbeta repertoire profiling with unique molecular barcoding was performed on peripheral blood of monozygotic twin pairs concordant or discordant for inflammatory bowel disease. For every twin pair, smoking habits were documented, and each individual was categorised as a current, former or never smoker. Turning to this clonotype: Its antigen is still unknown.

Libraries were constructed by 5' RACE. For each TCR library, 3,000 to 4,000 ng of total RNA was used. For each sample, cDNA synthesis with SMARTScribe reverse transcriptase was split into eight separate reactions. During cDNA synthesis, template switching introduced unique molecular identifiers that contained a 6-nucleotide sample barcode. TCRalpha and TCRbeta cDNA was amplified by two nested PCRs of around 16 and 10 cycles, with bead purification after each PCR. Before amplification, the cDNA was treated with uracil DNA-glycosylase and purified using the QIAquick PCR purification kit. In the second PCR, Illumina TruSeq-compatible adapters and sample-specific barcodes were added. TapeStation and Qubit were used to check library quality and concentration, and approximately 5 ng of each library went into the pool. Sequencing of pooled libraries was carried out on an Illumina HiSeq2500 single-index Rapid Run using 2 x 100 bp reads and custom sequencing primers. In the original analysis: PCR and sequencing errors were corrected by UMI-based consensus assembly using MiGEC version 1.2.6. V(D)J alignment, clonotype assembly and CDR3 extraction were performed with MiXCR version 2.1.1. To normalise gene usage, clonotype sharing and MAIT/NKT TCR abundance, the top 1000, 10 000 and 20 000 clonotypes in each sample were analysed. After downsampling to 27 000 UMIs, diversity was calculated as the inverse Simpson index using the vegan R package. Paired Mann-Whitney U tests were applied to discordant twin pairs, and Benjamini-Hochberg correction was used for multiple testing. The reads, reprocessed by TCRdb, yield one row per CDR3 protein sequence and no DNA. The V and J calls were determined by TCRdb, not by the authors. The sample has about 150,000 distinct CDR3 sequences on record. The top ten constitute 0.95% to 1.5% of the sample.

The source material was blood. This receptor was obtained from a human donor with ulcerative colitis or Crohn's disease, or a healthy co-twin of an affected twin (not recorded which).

The CDR3 is CASSLNDRGISPLHF. Recombination linked TRBV12-3 or TRBV12-4 to TRBJ1-6; TCRdb designates TRBD1, a call that cannot be tested without DNA. The CDR3 holds 15 amino acids from the cysteine to the phenylalanine. DNA for this receptor is not on file.